This T cell receptor beta chain was observed in a study of identical twins. Germline CDR1 reads SGHTA; CDR2 reads FQGNSA. With 1 base removed from V and 6 bases from J, the gap between germline ends came to 16 bases. The CDR3 extends over 15 amino acids. TCRdb itself ran the 5' RACE reads through MiXCR, one entry per CDR3 protein. The sample includes 500,000 or so distinct CDR3 sequences, approximately 15% of them seen just once. Another study also made use of these data, one on yellow fever vaccine responses in identical twins.

The material sequenced was CD4+ T cells sorted from blood. V and J are TRBV7-2 and TRBJ2-7, with D tentatively TRBD1 or TRBD2 (5 bases each). The sequence was obtained from a young woman in good health. CDR3 sequence: CASSLVPGMGVEQYF. The CDR3 bases are TGTGCCAGCAGCTTAGTACCAGGAATGGGGGTCGAGCAGTACTTC.